A single sample is the source of the 20 T cell receptor beta chains below, sequenced in a study of blood T cell repertoires in COVID-19. Clones were read by immunoSEQ multiplex PCR, and TCRdb kept only the in-frame ones, dropping some. Of 350,000 to 500,000 clones listed, approximately 90% are singletons. Sequencing was carried out using peripheral blood. Receptors were obtained from a young man with COVID-19, enrolled during active disease.

The chain links TRBV5-1 to TRBJ2-2; 9 bases are a match to TRBD1. Germline CDR1 reads SGHRS; CDR2 reads YFSETQ. J lost 4 bases, V lost 1 base, and 8 bases had no gene match. This CDR3 has 17 amino acids. The CDR3 DNA sequence: TGCGCCAGCAGCTTGCGTACCCCGGGACAGGGCACCGGGGAGCTGTTTTTT. Translating gives CASSLRTPGQGTGELFF. Together with reference TRBV5-1 and TRBJ2-2, the CDR3 gives the full variable domain: KAGVTQTPRYLIKTRGQQVTLSCSPISGHRSVSWYQQTPGQGLQFLFEYFSETQRNKGNFPGRFSGRQFSNSRSEMNVSTLELGDSALYLCASSLRTPGQGTGELFFGEGSRLTVL.

The CDR3 region is CASSSRDRDYGYTF. DNA for the CDR3: TGTGCCAGCAGCTCACGGGACAGGGACTATGGCTACACCTTC. The chain joins TRBV7-9 to TRBJ1-2, with 9 bases matching TRBD1. The CDR3 loop spans 14 amino acids. V dropped 4 bases and J dropped 3; count of bases not matched to a gene: 3. Germline V gives CDR1 SEHNR, CDR2 FQNEAQ (reference sequence).

This chain joins TRBV9 and TRBJ2-7; 10 nucleotides match TRBD1. CDR3 length: 15 residues. With 0 bases clipped from V and 3 bases from J, the junction kept 3 bases outside the gene matches. The germline CDR1 and CDR2 sequences are SGDLS and YYNGEE. The CDR3 reads CASSVGQGAGYEQYF. The CDR3 nucleotides read TGTGCCAGCAGCGTAGGACAGGGGGCAGGCTACGAGCAGTACTTC. Based on the CDR3 plus reference TRBV9 and TRBJ2-7, the full variable domain is DSGVTQTPKHLITATGQRVTLRCSPRSGDLSVYWYQQSLDQGLQFLIQYYNGEERAKGNILERFSAQQFPDLHSELNLSSLELGDSALYFCASSVGQGAGYEQYFGPGTRLTVT.

The chain recombines TRBV4-1 with TRBJ2-7; D may be TRBD1 (5 bases). The CDR3 covers 16 residues. V dropped 0 bases and J dropped 4 bases, with 16 bases sitting between them. Germline CDR1 is MGHRA and CDR2 is YSYEKL. In DNA, the CDR3 is TGCGCCAGCAGCCAAGATCCCAAAGGACACGGTTACGAGCAGTACTTC. It encodes CASSQDPKGHGYEQYF.

The V gene is TRBV19, the J gene TRBJ2-4; 7 nucleotides agree with TRBD1. Germline V gives CDR1 LNHDA, CDR2 SQIVND (reference sequence). Losses at the gene ends were 4 bases for V and 0 bases for J; bases not matched to a gene: 9. CDR3 size: 17 residues. The CDR3, as DNA: TGTGCCAGTAGTACGAGAGGGACAGAACTAGCCAAAAACATTCAGTACTTC. It specifies CASSTRGTELAKNIQYF. The entire variable domain, with the rest obtained from reference TRBV19 and TRBJ2-4, is as follows: DGGITQSPKYLFRKEGQNVTLSCEQNLNHDAMYWYRQDPGQGLRLIYYSQIVNDFQKGDIAEGYSVSREKKESFPLTVTSAQKNPTAFYLCASSTRGTELAKNIQYFGAGTRLSVL.

The chain recombines TRBV6-5 with TRBJ2-5, with D hard to call. V gave up 2 bases and J gave up 5 bases, with 9 bases separating them. Germline assignment: CDR1 MNHEY and CDR2 SVGAGI. The CDR3 runs to 13 residues. The CDR3 bases are TGTGCCAGCAGTTACATACCGGTGGAGACCCAGTACTTC. Protein sequence: CASSYIPVETQYF.

The V and J genes are TRBV2 and TRBJ1-4; 9 bases align to TRBD1. In germline, CDR1 is SNHLY, CDR2 FYNNEI. The V segment lost 5 bases and the J segment 7 bases; nucleotides outside the gene matches: 8. The CDR3 is made up of 15 amino acids. CDR3 sequence (DNA): TGTGCCAGCAGTACAAACAGGGGGCGTGGTGAAAAACTGTTTTTT. Its protein is CASSTNRGRGEKLFF. The full variable domain, its missing parts supplied by reference TRBV2 and TRBJ1-4, is EPEVTQTPSHQVTQMGQEVILRCVPISNHLYFYWYRQILGQKVEFLVSFYNNEISEKSEIFDDQFSVERPDGSNFTLKIRSTKLEDSAMYFCASSTNRGRGEKLFFGSGTQLSVL.

The chain has TRBV10-3 and TRBJ2-7, with D possibly being TRBD1 (5 bases). V gave up 2 bases and J gave up 4 bases, with 12 bases separating them. This CDR3 has 14 amino acids. CDR1 and CDR2 from the germline V gene are ENHRY and SYGVKD. The chain's CDR3 is CAISETDRQYEQYF. The CDR3 region has the DNA TGTGCCATCAGTGAGACCGACAGACAGTACGAGCAGTACTTC.

The J gene is TRBJ2-7, the V gene TRBV12-3 or TRBV12-4; weak D call: TRBD2 (6 bases). The V end was cut by 5 bases, the J end by 3 bases, with 11 bases between. This CDR3 has 13 amino acids. The CDR3 loop is CASSPGLNYEQYF. The CDR3 DNA reads as TGTGCCAGCAGTCCTGGACTAAACTACGAGCAGTACTTC.

The J gene is TRBJ1-2, the V gene TRBV6-5; perhaps TRBD1 as D (6 bases). The CDR3 contains 14 residues. The germline V and J ends were trimmed by 5 bases and 2 bases, with 12 bases remaining between them. Germline CDR1 reads MNHEY; CDR2 reads SVGAGI. CDR3 region: CASSTQGPNYGYTF. In nucleotides, the CDR3 is TGTGCCAGCAGTACACAGGGTCCCAACTATGGCTACACCTTC.

This clone was counted once. The genes are TRBV5-4 and TRBJ2-7; 7 nucleotides line up with TRBD2. CDR1 is SGHNT, CDR2 YYREEE, per germline (reference sequence). This CDR3 spans 15 amino acids. V was clipped by 4 bases and J by 3 bases; unmatched bases: 10. The CDR3 loop is CASSAPGLPYYEQYF. The CDR3 DNA sequence: TGTGCCAGCAGCGCACCGGGACTACCTTACTACGAGCAGTACTTC.

This chain links TRBV6-5 with TRBJ2-5; the match to TRBD1 covers 12 bases. Germline V gene lookup returns CDR1 MNHEY and CDR2 SVGAGI. This CDR3 has 15 residues. J was trimmed by 5 bases and V by 10 bases; bases with no gene match: 11. CDR3 sequence (DNA): TGTGCCACTGCCCGGGACAGGGGGCGTCAGGAGACCCAGTACTTC. It is translated as CATARDRGRQETQYF.

Concerning this clone itself: The same CDR3 can be traced to other DNA sequences in this sample. The V and J genes are TRBV19 and TRBJ1-1, with 10 bases identical to TRBD1. CDR3 length equals 12 residues. Germline V gene data show CDR1 as LNHDA and CDR2 as SQIVND (reference sequence). V shed 8 bases, J shed 4 bases, and the junction held 1 base outside the gene matches. CDR3 sequence (DNA): TGTGCCAGTGGGACAGGGGCCACTGAAGCTTTCTTT. Amino acid sequence: CASGTGATEAFF.

This chain uses TRBV5-6 with TRBJ2-4, with D possibly being TRBD1 (6 bases). The CDR3 totals 15 residues. V was cut by 1 base and J by 0 bases, with 8 bases left in between. Germline V gives CDR1 SGHDT, CDR2 YYEEEE. Written as DNA, the CDR3 is TGTGCCAGCAGCTTGCACAGGGAAGCCAAAAACATTCAGTACTTC. It yields the protein CASSLHREAKNIQYF.

V is TRBV6-5 and J is TRBJ1-5, with D maybe TRBD1 (6 bases). CDR3 size: 13 residues. Germline CDR1 and CDR2: MNHEY and SVGAGI. With 10 bases removed from V and 1 base from J, the gap between germline ends came to 11 bases. This CDR3 reads CATTGQSNQPQHF. As DNA, the CDR3 is TGTGCCACCACAGGGCAGAGCAATCAGCCCCAGCATTTT.

The J gene is TRBJ2-7, the V gene TRBV6-4; 7 bases align to TRBD1. V lost 6 bases to trimming and J lost 5 bases; unmatched junction nucleotides: 13. Per germline, CDR1 MRHNA and CDR2 SNTAGT. This CDR3 region has 15 residues. The CDR3 protein is CASSLYPTGIHEQYF. CDR3 nucleotides: TGTGCCAGCAGCCTATACCCGACAGGGATACACGAGCAGTACTTC.

The genes are TRBV25-1 and TRBJ2-3; 7 nucleotides line up with TRBD1. The ends lost 4 bases at V and 2 bases at J; junction bases unmatched: 9. The CDR3 loop spans 16 amino acids. Per the germline V gene, CDR1 is MGHDK and CDR2 is SYGVNS. The CDR3 sequence: CASSANRDRATDTQYF. The DNA of the CDR3 is TGTGCCAGCAGTGCGAACCGGGACAGAGCCACAGATACGCAGTATTTT.

The CDR3 DNA sequence: TGTGCCAGCAGTTTGGGGAGTTTCGGAGGGGAGAGTGAAGCTTTCTTT. Amino acids: CASSLGSFGGESEAFF. The chain carries TRBV27 and TRBJ1-1; possible D gene TRBD1, 5 bases. Trimming cost V 3 bases and J 7 bases, with 21 bases left between them. CDR3 length: 16 amino acids. Germline CDR1 MNHEY, CDR2 SMNVEV (reference sequence).

This sequence joins TRBV6-5 and TRBJ1-1; 7 nucleotides match TRBD1. Germline CDR1 and CDR2: MNHEY and SVGAGI. Germline trimming cut 6 bases from V and 4 bases from J; bases unmatched to any gene: 5. The CDR3 length is 13 residues. CDR3 amino acids: CASRDGTATEAFF. The CDR3 DNA is TGTGCCAGCAGGGACGGGACAGCCACTGAAGCTTTCTTT.

Concerning this clone: In the same sample, other DNA sequences code for this CDR3. The chain carries TRBV5-1 and TRBJ1-3, with D unresolved. Per the germline V gene, CDR1 is SGHRS and CDR2 is YFSETQ. Trimming shortened V by 0 bases and J by 3 bases, and 10 bases separated the two germline ends. The CDR3 runs to 15 residues. DNA of the CDR3: TGCGCCAGCAGCTTGGGGTCGGGGAGTGGAAACACCATATATTTT. It yields the protein CASSLGSGSGNTIYF.